This TCR beta chain was found in a study of beta chain features in type 1 diabetes. Study-wide results and limits: More deletions and fewer insertions at VDJ junctions were found in patients with type 1 diabetes. Shorter TCRB CDR3s, moderately but significantly so, marked every one of the four CD4+ subsets in Type 1 diabetes patients.

The CDR3 has 14 amino acids. Germline assignment: CDR1 MNHEY and CDR2 SMNVEV (reference sequence). Trimming took off 6 bases at V and 0 bases at J, with 11 bases between the two ends. As every portion of the isolated RNA was reverse transcribed, the sequencing read expressed TCRB transcripts. Some clones are missing from TCRdb's copy, which holds only in-frame ones; the method was immunoSEQ multiplex PCR. The sample lists 630,000 or so clones, around an eighth occurring once. To note about this clone: Its antigen is as yet unknown.

One heparinised draw of blood, averaging around 120 mL, came from each donor. Sequences were obtained from naive CD4+ T cells from blood. This TCR derives from a man aged 18-30 years with type 1 diabetes. The chain recombines TRBV27 with TRBJ1-1; D possibly corresponds to TRBD1 (6 bases). The DNA for the CDR3 is TGTGCCAGCAGCCCTCGGACAGTGAACACTGAAGCTTTCTTT. Translating gives CASSPRTVNTEAFF.